These 2 T cell receptor beta chains originate from one sample sequenced in a study of blood T cell repertoires in COVID-19. TCRdb's copy holds only in-frame clones and misses some; the assay was immunoSEQ multiplex PCR. The table lists roughly 170,000 clones, roughly four fifths of them singletons. Sequenced material: peripheral blood. The origin of the receptors is a human donor in a cohort sampled during active COVID-19.

The chain uses TRBV5-4 and TRBJ1-1; D remains ambiguous. Germline V CDR1 and CDR2: SGHNT, YYREEE (reference sequence). The CDR3 runs to 14 residues. The ends were cut back, 5 bases at V and 1 base at J, with 12 bases in the middle. CDR3: CASSWKGGNTEAFF. CDR3 in DNA: TGTGCCAGCAGTTGGAAAGGAGGGAACACTGAAGCTTTCTTT.

This chain connects TRBV7-3 to TRBJ1-6, with D uncertain. From germline, CDR1 is SGHTA and CDR2 FQGTGA. V was cut by 5 bases and J by 8 bases, with 10 bases left in between. The CDR3 runs to 13 residues. The CDR3 region is CASSPGVHSPLHF. In DNA, the CDR3 is TGTGCCAGCAGCCCCGGGGTCCATTCACCCCTCCACTTT.